A single TCR beta chain is shown here with its context. The antigen remains undetermined. Prepared TCR beta cDNA libraries contained unique molecular identifiers. MiXCR was run by TCRdb on the PCR reads, yielding one entry per CDR3 protein. The repertoire has some 260,000 distinct CDR3 sequences, less than 40% of them found once; the top ten carry 4% to 6%. This sample is part of a study of post-analysis software for immune sequencing data. For the study at large: Relapsing-remitting, secondary progressive and progressive-relapsing multiple sclerosis courses were included. Findings and limits, study-wide: Five or six TRBV segments appeared more often in patients than in controls, and TRBV5-6, TRBV5-1 and TRBV20-1 were among these.

The V and J ends lost 0 bases and 1 base respectively, with 7 bases between them. CDR1 is SGHRS, CDR2 YFSETQ, per germline. This CDR3 contains 14 residues. Sequencing was carried out using blood. The clonotype was recovered from a girl aged 5 to 17 with multiple sclerosis. The genes are TRBV5-1 and TRBJ1-1, with D uncertain. The CDR3 sequence: CASSLDWGNTEAFF. The DNA of the CDR3 is TGCGCCAGCAGCTTGGACTGGGGGAACACTGAAGCTTTCTTT.